The 22 T cell receptor beta chains presented below share a single source sample, sequenced in a study of T cell clonotyping in hematopoietic cell transplantation. TCRdb's table, derived via immunoSEQ multiplex PCR, lists solely in-frame clones and lacks some. The repertoire consists of approximately 10,000 clones, with under 95% occurring once and the leading ten covering about 0.79%. Input material: peripheral blood mononuclear cells. The receptors derive from a woman aged 50 to 60 in good health. Some clones in this sample may be carry-over from other donors' samples.

The V call is TRBV7-9, the J call TRBJ1-5; D is undetermined. Germline V lookup: CDR1 SEHNR, CDR2 FQNEAQ (reference sequence). The V end was cut by 1 base, the J end by 1 base, with 14 bases between. This CDR3 has 17 amino acids. CDR3 loop: CASSLGGMGLSNQPQHF. The CDR3 DNA sequence: TGTGCCAGCAGCTTAGGGGGAATGGGGTTAAGCAATCAGCCCCAGCATTTT. Drawing the rest from reference TRBV7-9 and TRBJ1-5, the complete variable domain is DTGVSQNPRHKITKRGQNVTFRCDPISEHNRLYWYRQTLGQGPEFLTYFQNEAQLEKSRLLSDRFSAERPKGSFSTLEIQRTEQGDSAMYLCASSLGGMGLSNQPQHFGDGTRLSIL.

V is TRBV19 and J is TRBJ1-1; D is perhaps TRBD1 (5 bases). The CDR3 is made up of 14 amino acids. CDR1 and CDR2 from the germline V gene are LNHDA and SQIVND (reference sequence). The ends were cut back, 5 bases at V and 6 bases at J, with 16 bases in the middle. CDR3 sequence (DNA): TGTGCCAGTAGTCGGGACGAGGTCGGTTCTGAAGCTTTCTTT. It translates to CASSRDEVGSEAFF.

This rearrangement joins TRBV4-2 to TRBJ2-3; 8 nucleotides agree with TRBD1. This CDR3 has 15 amino acids. Germline V CDR1 and CDR2: LGHNA, YNFKEQ. J gave up 0 bases and V 1 base, and 0 bases lay outside the gene matches. The CDR3 protein is CASSQGDRSTDTQYF. Written as DNA, the CDR3 is TGTGCCAGCAGCCAAGGGGACAGGAGCACAGATACGCAGTATTTT.

V gene TRBV6-5 combines with J gene TRBJ2-3; D might be TRBD1 or TRBD2, each matching 6 bases. This CDR3 comprises 15 residues. Germline loops: CDR1 MNHEY, CDR2 SVGAGI. V lost 4 bases and J 6 bases, leaving 17 bases between the germline ends. The CDR3 DNA reads as TGTGCCAGCAGTTCCGAGGGGGGCAACGGTGATACGCAGTATTTT. It specifies CASSSEGGNGDTQYF.

This clone was seen once. V is TRBV7-2 and J is TRBJ2-7, with D perhaps assigned TRBD1 or TRBD2 (6 bases each). Germline assignment: CDR1 SGHTA and CDR2 FQGNSA. Deletions cut 4 bases from V and 2 bases from J, with 12 bases between. The CDR3 is 14 amino acids. CDR3 loop: CASSSGGTPYEQYF. The CDR3 DNA reads as TGTGCCAGCAGCTCCGGCGGGACACCCTACGAGCAGTACTTC.

This clone occurred once. The chain carries TRBV7-9 and TRBJ1-5; D is ambiguous. The CDR3 runs 13 residues. Germline V gene lookup returns CDR1 SEHNR and CDR2 FQNEAQ (reference sequence). Trimming pared 0 bases from V and 4 bases from J, leaving 4 bases between. DNA for the CDR3: TGTGCCAGCAGCTTAGCCACAAATCAGCCCCAGCATTTT. Amino acids: CASSLATNQPQHF.

V gene TRBV5-1 combines with J gene TRBJ2-3; D tentatively reads TRBD1 or TRBD2 (5 bases each). The CDR3 has 15 residues. Trimming removed 2 bases from V and 3 bases from J, with 13 bases in between. Germline V gene lookup returns CDR1 SGHRS and CDR2 YFSETQ. CDR3 loop: CASSFPGRLTDTQYF. CDR3 in DNA: TGCGCCAGCAGCTTCCCGGGGCGGCTAACAGATACGCAGTATTTT. The variable domain in full, completed from reference TRBV5-1 and TRBJ2-3, reads KAGVTQTPRYLIKTRGQQVTLSCSPISGHRSVSWYQQTPGQGLQFLFEYFSETQRNKGNFPGRFSGRQFSNSRSEMNVSTLELGDSALYLCASSFPGRLTDTQYFGPGTRLTVL.

This sequence joins TRBV2 and TRBJ2-2; 10 nucleotides align to TRBD1. The CDR3 consists of 13 residues. The V gene end was trimmed by 8 bases and the J gene end by 6 bases; junction bases not matched to a gene: 3. Looked up from germline, CDR1 is SNHLY and CDR2 is FYNNEI. DNA of the CDR3: TGTGCCAGCGGGACAGGGGAGGCCGGGGAGCTGTTTTTT. Translating gives CASGTGEAGELFF.

The chain carries TRBV6-6 and TRBJ1-2; D perhaps matches TRBD1 (5 bases). Trimming left V 2 bases short and J 8 bases short, with 9 bases between. The CDR3 loop spans 12 amino acids. From germline, CDR1 is MNHNY and CDR2 SVGAGI (reference sequence). In DNA, the CDR3 is TGTGCCAGCAGTTACACGGGGCAGGGCTACACCTTC. Residues: CASSYTGQGYTF.

The chain links TRBV11-2 to TRBJ1-1; D gene unclear. V lost 2 bases to trimming and J lost 3 bases, with 13 bases between them. This CDR3 is 15 amino acids long. The germline gives CDR1 SGHAT, CDR2 FQNNGV. The CDR3 region is CASSLIGIVDTEAFF. Written as DNA, the CDR3 is TGTGCCAGCAGCTTAATCGGAATAGTGGACACTGAAGCTTTCTTT.

The gene calls are TRBV11-2 and TRBJ1-2; D is ambiguous. This CDR3 has 11 residues. Germline lookup yields CDR1 SGHAT and CDR2 FQNNGV. Deletions cut 2 bases from V and 10 bases from J, with 8 bases between. Here the CDR3 DNA reads TGTGCCAGCAGCTTATCGGAGGTCTACACCTTC. Encoded protein: CASSLSEVYTF.

The CDR3 protein is CASSFGAANTEAFF. In DNA form, the CDR3 reads TGTGCCAGCAGCTTCGGTGCAGCGAACACTGAAGCTTTCTTT. This rearrangement joins TRBV7-2 to TRBJ1-1; D is uncertain. The ends were cut back, 3 bases at V and 1 base at J, with 9 bases in the middle. The CDR3 has 14 amino acids. Germline CDR1 and CDR2: SGHTA and FQGNSA.

To note about this clone: Its ends do not fully match the called genes, so a read error is possible. The chain couples TRBV7-7 to TRBJ2-5, with D uncertain. The CDR3 is 13 amino acids. Germline CDR1 SSHAT, CDR2 FNYEAQ (reference sequence). The CDR3 DNA reads TGTGCTAGCAGTTCCGGGTTCGAAGAGACCCAGTACTTC. This encodes CASSSGFEETQYF.

The rearrangement joins TRBV5-1 to TRBJ1-2; D not certain. The germline V gene has CDR1 SGHRS and CDR2 YFSETQ. CDR3 length equals 14 residues. The ends were cut back, 1 base at V and 1 base at J, with 8 bases in the middle. The CDR3 DNA is TGCGCCAGCAGCTTGAATTTCGTTAACTATGGCTACACCTTC. It yields the protein CASSLNFVNYGYTF.

V gene TRBV4-3 combines with J gene TRBJ1-2, with D hard to call. The CDR3 contains 16 residues. Per the germline V gene, CDR1 is LGHNA and CDR2 is YSLEER. V was clipped by 2 bases and J by 4 bases, with 17 bases between them. This CDR3 reads CASSQRIGDLSYGYTF. CDR3 DNA sequence: TGCGCCAGCAGCCAACGGATAGGTGACTTGAGCTATGGCTACACCTTC.

The chain employs TRBV5-8 and TRBJ2-2; TRBD1 aligns across 7 bases. Per germline, CDR1 SGHTS and CDR2 YDEGEE. Losses at the gene ends were 4 bases for V and 2 bases for J; bases not matched to a gene: 5. This CDR3 contains 15 residues. This CDR3 is CASSPDRANTGELFF. The CDR3 region has the DNA TGTGCCAGCAGCCCTGACAGGGCAAACACCGGGGAGCTGTTTTTT.

Here the CDR3 DNA reads TGCGCCAGCAGCCCCGCGGGCACAGATACGCAGTATTTT. Translating it yields CASSPAGTDTQYF. The chain has TRBV5-1 and TRBJ2-3; unclear D gene. CDR1 SGHRS and CDR2 YFSETQ come from the germline V gene. The CDR3 is 13 residues long. The V gene lost 4 bases and the J gene lost 1 base, with 7 bases spanning the gap.

The V and J genes are TRBV7-9 and TRBJ1-6; no definite D call. The CDR3 has 14 amino acids. Germline V gene lookup returns CDR1 SEHNR and CDR2 FQNEAQ (reference sequence). V lost 5 bases and J 8 bases, leaving 13 bases between the germline ends. For the CDR3, the DNA is TGTGCCAGCAGCCCTACCGCATACTATTCACCCCTCCACTTT. This sequence encodes CASSPTAYYSPLHF.

Only one count was recorded for this clone. The chain couples TRBV29-1 to TRBJ2-4, with a tentative D call TRBD1 (6 bases). The V end was cut by 6 bases, the J end by 7 bases, with 13 bases between. CDR1 is SQVTM, CDR2 ANQGSEA, per germline. The length of the CDR3 is 12 residues. CDR3 coding DNA: TGCAGCGTACAGGGTGAATGGAACATTCAGTACTTC. It yields the protein CSVQGEWNIQYF.

The chain is built from TRBV11-2 and TRBJ2-6; D remains unclear. CDR1 SGHAT and CDR2 FQNNGV come from the germline V gene. This CDR3 is 15 amino acids long. V was trimmed by 5 bases and J by 0 bases, leaving 8 bases between them. CDR3 protein: CASSPVDSGANVLTF. CDR3 in DNA: TGTGCCAGCAGCCCGGTAGACTCTGGGGCCAACGTCCTGACTTTC.

This chain joins TRBV5-1 and TRBJ2-3; 15 nucleotides align to TRBD2. From germline, CDR1 is SGHRS and CDR2 YFSETQ. The CDR3 runs to 17 residues. The V and J ends lost 4 bases and 5 bases, in that order; junction bases with no gene match: 8. The CDR3 is CASSKGLAGGGVDTQYF. The CDR3 DNA sequence: TGCGCCAGCAGCAAGGGACTAGCGGGGGGCGGAGTAGATACGCAGTATTTT.

The V and J genes are TRBV5-6 and TRBJ1-4; D may be TRBD1 (6 bases). Deletions cut 0 bases from V and 0 bases from J, with 9 bases between. The length of the CDR3 is 16 residues. The germline V gene encodes CDR1 SGHDT and CDR2 YYEEEE. CDR3: CASSLVGDTTNEKLFF. The CDR3 DNA sequence: TGTGCCAGCAGCTTGGTTGGGGACACAACTAATGAAAAACTGTTTTTT. Variable domain in full (rest from reference TRBV5-6 and TRBJ1-4): DAGVTQSPTHLIKTRGQQVTLRCSPKSGHDTVSWYQQALGQGPQFIFQYYEEEERQRGNFPDRFSGHQFPNYSSELNVNALLLGDSALYLCASSLVGDTTNEKLFFGSGTQLSVL.